Listed below are T cell receptor beta chains from one sample, sequenced in a study of T cells expressing NK-cell markers. TCRdb reanalyzed the 5' RACE reads and collapses them to one entry per CDR3 protein, without DNA. This sample's clone table lists about 550,000 distinct CDR3 sequences. Sequencing was performed on blood T cells: a sorted CD56 or NKG2C T cell subset, CD4+ or CD8+ T cells, or bulk PBMC T cells (not recorded which). The receptors derive from a man aged 18 to 29 in good health. Each CDR3 is given with its conserved first and last residue.

>TRBJ2-1|TRBV29-1
CSVAWEGKQFF
>TRBJ2-7|TRBV5-1
CASSSESGNEQYF
>TRBJ2-5|TRBV5-1
CASSLGDPRIETQYF
>TRBJ2-7|TRBV3-1
CASSLRTSGTPGYEQYF
>TRBJ1-4|TRBV4-2
CASRPLATNEKLFF
>TRBJ2-3|TRBV29-1
CSVERTDLLTDTQYF
>TRBJ2-7|TRBV7-2
CASSSAGTSGSYEQYF
>TRBJ2-5|TRBV24-1
CATRTGADETQYF
>TRBJ2-7|TRBV19
CASSISRESYEQYF
>TRBJ2-3|TRBV27
CASSFLAGLAVPDTQYF
>TRBJ2-1|TRBV2
CASSGGLAGGVYQHNEQFF
>TRBJ2-3|TRBV4-3
CASSQPSGRGVDTQYF
>TRBJ1-1|TRBV5-6
CASSPEGTGEAFF
>TRBJ2-3|TRBV20-1
CSAHETQGGYTDTQYF
>TRBJ2-1|TRBV14
CASSQETGGGEQFF
>TRBJ1-6|TRBV15
CATSRAGEGSPLHF
>TRBJ2-1|TRBV12-3/TRBV12-4
CASSLDGVGEQFF
>TRBJ2-3|TRBV20-1
CSKPGGSGPARGTQYF
>TRBJ2-3|TRBV2
CASGFGARTDTQYF
>TRBJ1-5|TRBV6-1
CASSELEVSQPQHF
>TRBJ2-7|TRBV6-2/TRBV6-3
CASSRSAGREQYF
>TRBJ2-3|TRBV7-2
CASSYSGVADTQYF
>TRBJ1-2|TRBV5-1
CASSLGNSRAANYGYTF
>TRBJ1-1|TRBV5-1
CASSLSVSVNTEAFF
>TRBJ2-1|TRBV12-3/TRBV12-4
CASSLASGRAFPDNEQFF
>TRBJ2-6|TRBV4-3
CASSQDLRGGANVLTF
>TRBJ1-1|TRBV19
CASSIGQTNTEAFF
>TRBJ1-1|TRBV12-3/TRBV12-4
CASSLVSTEAFF
>TRBJ2-1|TRBV6-1
CASRRRSGRSSSYNEQFF
>TRBJ2-3|TRBV7-9
CASSLHVGGSTDTQYF
>TRBJ2-5|TRBV20-1
CSARVGTFQETQYF
>TRBJ1-2|TRBV11-2
CASRQTGAYGYTF
>TRBJ2-5|TRBV9
CASSVEGRNEETQYF
>TRBJ2-1|TRBV9
CASSEILWSSSDNEQFF
>TRBJ2-3|TRBV6-5
CASSFTGGRRVTDTQYF
>TRBJ2-1|TRBV30
CAWSEHRFEQFF
>TRBJ1-2|TRBV20-1
CSATPGTGFYGYTF
>TRBJ2-1|TRBV7-3
CASSSSGSYNEQFF
>TRBJ2-1|TRBV5-6
CASSPKSYRGASFF
>TRBJ2-7|TRBV6-1
CASSRSGTGYEQYF
>TRBJ2-1|TRBV12-5
CASGQGLALGEQFF
>TRBJ2-5|TRBV6-5
CASSYSVGLAGETQYF
>TRBJ2-7|TRBV7-8
CASSLAFLRGDSYEQYF
>TRBJ2-3|TRBV6-2/TRBV6-3
CASSYSLAGGQDTQYF
>TRBJ2-3|TRBV12-3/TRBV12-4
CASSNHKTDTQYF
>TRBJ1-1|TRBV6-5
CASSFTGGKNTEAFF
>TRBJ2-1|TRBV9
CASSVDSGRLNEQFF
>TRBJ2-5|TRBV3-1
CASRPPWQETQYF
>TRBJ2-2|TRBV10-3
CAIGPGLAGTGELFF